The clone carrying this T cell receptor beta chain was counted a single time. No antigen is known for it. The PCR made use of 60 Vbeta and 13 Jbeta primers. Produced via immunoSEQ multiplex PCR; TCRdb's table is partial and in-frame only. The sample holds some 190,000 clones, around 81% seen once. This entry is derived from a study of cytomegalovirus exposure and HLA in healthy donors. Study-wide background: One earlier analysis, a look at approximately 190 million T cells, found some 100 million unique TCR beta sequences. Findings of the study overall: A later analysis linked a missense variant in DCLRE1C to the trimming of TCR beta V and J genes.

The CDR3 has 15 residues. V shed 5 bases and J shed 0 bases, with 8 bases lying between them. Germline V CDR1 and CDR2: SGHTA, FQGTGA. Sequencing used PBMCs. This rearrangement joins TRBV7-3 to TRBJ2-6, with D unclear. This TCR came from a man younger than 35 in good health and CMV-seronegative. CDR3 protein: CASSAASSGANVLTF. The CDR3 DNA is TGTGCCAGCAGCGCCGCGTCCTCTGGGGCCAACGTCCTGACTTTC.